The entry below describes one TCR beta chain. This sample was taken from a study of identical twins. The CDR3 is 16 residues long. Deletions cut 3 bases from V and 2 bases from J, with 16 bases between. Germline-derived CDR1 and CDR2 are LNHNV and YYDKDF (reference sequence). TCRdb redid the calling of the 5' RACE reads with MiXCR, one entry per CDR3 protein. The sample gives approximately 230,000 distinct CDR3 sequences, about 6.7% of which show up once; approximately 14% is in the top ten. The sample was also reused in another study, on T cells expressing NK-cell markers.

The sequencing sample was made of CD8+ T cells sorted from blood. The chain links TRBV15 to TRBJ2-5; D ambiguous. The receptor was derived from a woman aged 18-35 years in good health. This CDR3 is CATSSPNSGSQETQYF. The CDR3 DNA follows: TGTGCCACCAGCAGCCCTAATTCGGGCAGTCAAGAGACCCAGTACTTC.